This note documents a single T cell receptor (beta chain) sequence. Germline V gives CDR1 SGHDT, CDR2 YYEEEE. There are 16 residues in the CDR3. The V segment lost 5 bases and the J segment 2 bases; nucleotides outside the gene matches: 7. TCRdb's table, derived via immunoSEQ multiplex PCR, lists solely in-frame clones and lacks some. Of 700,000 or so clones in the sample, roughly 85% were seen once. This sample was taken from a study of shared T cell receptors in the human thymus. The data also belong to a second study, concerning human thymus T cells. This second study says: Blood and thymic repertoires both appeared biased in V and J gene usage.

The receptor comes from a girl younger than two with a congenital heart defect. Sequenced input: thymocytes. The chain employs TRBV5-6 and TRBJ2-5; 12 bases map to TRBD1. The CDR3 DNA reads TGTGCCAGCAGAAACCGGGACAGGGGGCAACAAGAGACCCAGTACTTC. It yields the protein CASRNRDRGQQETQYF.